This T cell receptor (beta chain) was sequenced in a study of blood T cells in healthy people across ages. Study-wide background: Researchers report that template switching captured about one barcoded beta molecule per two T cells. Study-wide results and caveats: Higher diversity, along with more naive CD4+ cells, distinguished long-lived donors from aged donors.

Each donor gave ten milliliters of peripheral blood. A second PCR of about 6 to 12 cycles used a sample-barcoded 5' primer and a J-beta primer mix. Through a template-switch adaptor with 12 random nucleotides, each cDNA molecule received a tag. One entry per CDR3 protein results from TCRdb running MiXCR on the 5' RACE reads. The sample comprises almost 800,000 distinct CDR3 sequences, 58% of which are singletons, and about 20% rests with the top ten. Concerning this clonotype: The antigen is unknown.

Sequenced material: blood. This sequence originates from a man aged 30-40 years in good health.

The CDR3 sequence: CASSRTLGTPEETQYF. The CDR3 nucleotides read TGTGCCAGCAGCCGGACACTCGGGACTCCGGAAGAGACCCAGTACTTC. The chain carries TRBV3-1 and TRBJ2-5, with D tentatively TRBD2 (6 bases). CDR3 length equals 16 residues. The V and J ends lost 4 bases and 3 bases respectively, with 18 bases between them. The germline V gene encodes CDR1 LGHDT and CDR2 YNNKEL (reference sequence).